This T cell receptor (beta chain) was recovered during a study of T-cell reconstitution after alpha-beta-depleted transplantation in children. This clonotype appeared many times. Trimming removed 1 base from V and 3 bases from J, with 8 bases in between. The V gene's germline CDR1 is SGHTA and CDR2 FQGNSA. This CDR3 contains 14 residues. Unique molecular identifiers were incorporated into the prepared TCRbeta library. TCRdb independently ran MiXCR on the PCR reads; one entry per CDR3 protein. The sample includes 380,000 or so distinct CDR3 sequences, roughly 14% of them seen just once. This sequence was found in a human donor who donated a stem cell graft to a child with Fanconi anemia. The J gene is TRBJ2-3, the V gene TRBV7-2; D remains ambiguous. The material sequenced was PBMCs, taken from the stem cell graft. The CDR3 reads CASSLDFGTDTQYF. The CDR3 bases are TGTGCCAGCAGCTTAGATTTTGGAACAGATACGCAGTATTTT.